A selection of T cell receptor beta chains follows, all from one sample in a study of early T cells in non-severe SARS-CoV-2 infection. In TCRdb, the 5' RACE reads were re-called with MiXCR into one record per CDR3 protein. The data show about 40,000 distinct CDR3 sequences, with about 4.9% seen just once and around 4.7% held by the top ten. Sequenced sample: whole blood. Receptors were obtained from an adult who was a healthcare worker with PCR-confirmed SARS-CoV-2 infection or an uninfected control (not recorded which). CDR3s include the opening cysteine and the closing phenylalanine or tryptophan. D genes are given only for firm matches. Part of the rows lack a size; the others show once, few, many or a class for expanded clones.

CDR3 length: 18; J gene: TRBJ2-3; V gene: TRBV19; clone size: many; D gene: TRBD2; CDR3 DNA: TGTGCCAGTAGTATCGACGGACTAGCGGGGACTAGCACAGATACGCAGTATTTT; CDR3 protein: CASSIDGLAGTSTDTQYF
CDR3 length: 15; J gene: TRBJ2-3; V gene: TRBV6-4; clone size: many; D gene: TRBD2; CDR3 DNA: TGTGCCAGCAGTGAAGCGGGGGGGAGCACAGATACGCAGTATTTT; CDR3 protein: CASSEAGGSTDTQYF
CDR3 length: 16; J gene: TRBJ2-3; V gene: TRBV4-1; clone size: .; D gene: .; CDR3 DNA: TGCGCCAGCAGCCAAGAAAGTAACCCAAGCGCAGATACGCAGTATTTT; CDR3 protein: CASSQESNPSADTQYF
CDR3 length: 16; J gene: TRBJ2-1; V gene: TRBV11-2; clone size: many; D gene: TRBD2; CDR3 DNA: TGTGCCAGCAGCTTAGCCCCTAGCGGGGGGGCTAATGAGCAGTTCTTC; CDR3 protein: CASSLAPSGGANEQFF
CDR3 length: 15; J gene: TRBJ2-1; V gene: TRBV6-2/TRBV6-3; clone size: many; D gene: TRBD2; CDR3 DNA: TGTGCCAGCAGCTGGACTAGCCCGTCCTACAATGAGCAGTTCTTC; CDR3 protein: CASSWTSPSYNEQFF
CDR3 length: 14; J gene: TRBJ2-5; V gene: TRBV28; clone size: few; D gene: .; CDR3 DNA: TGTGCCAGCAAGGGCCCAGGGGTCCAAGAGACCCAGTACTTC; CDR3 protein: CASKGPGVQETQYF
CDR3 length: 13; J gene: TRBJ2-1; V gene: TRBV29-1; clone size: many; D gene: .; CDR3 DNA: TGCAGCGTTGCATTTGTGGGGTGGGGTGAGCAGTTCTTC; CDR3 protein: CSVAFVGWGEQFF
CDR3 length: 12; J gene: TRBJ2-5; V gene: TRBV29-1; clone size: .; D gene: .; CDR3 DNA: TGCAGCGTTGCCGGGACCCAAGAGACCCAGTACTTC; CDR3 protein: CSVAGTQETQYF
CDR3 length: 17; J gene: TRBJ2-1; V gene: TRBV12-3/TRBV12-4; clone size: once; D gene: .; CDR3 DNA: TGTGCCAGCAGTTTCCACCGCCTGATGTCCCTCTACAATGAGCAGTTCTTC; CDR3 protein: CASSFHRLMSLYNEQFF
CDR3 length: 15; J gene: TRBJ2-1; V gene: TRBV20-1; clone size: many; D gene: TRBD2; CDR3 DNA: TGCAGTGCTAGCCCGATTAGCGGGGGAGGCAATGAGCAGTTCTTC; CDR3 protein: CSASPISGGGNEQFF
CDR3 length: 15; J gene: TRBJ2-1; V gene: TRBV4-1; clone size: few; D gene: TRBD2; CDR3 DNA: TGCGCCAGCAGCCAAGGCGGGAGGGCCGCCAATGAGCAGTTCTTC; CDR3 protein: CASSQGGRAANEQFF
CDR3 length: 16; J gene: TRBJ2-3; V gene: TRBV11-2; clone size: .; D gene: .; CDR3 DNA: TGTGCCAGCAGCTTCACAGGACGCTCTAGCACAGATACGCAGTATTTT; CDR3 protein: CASSFTGRSSTDTQYF
CDR3 length: 15; J gene: TRBJ2-3; V gene: TRBV4-2; clone size: few; D gene: TRBD2; CDR3 DNA: TGTGCCAGCAGCCAAAGCGGGGGGGGCCCAGATACGCAGTATTTT; CDR3 protein: CASSQSGGGPDTQYF
CDR3 length: 18; J gene: TRBJ2-2; V gene: TRBV7-9; clone size: .; D gene: .; CDR3 DNA: TGTGCCAGCAGCCCAACCACGCAGGCGCTATGGAGCACCGGGGAGCTGTTTTTT; CDR3 protein: CASSPTTQALWSTGELFF
CDR3 length: 16; J gene: TRBJ1-5; V gene: TRBV2; clone size: few; D gene: .; CDR3 DNA: TGTGCCAGCAGTGAAGGGGTTGCGGGAGGCAATCAGCCCCAGCATTTT; CDR3 protein: CASSEGVAGGNQPQHF
CDR3 length: 15; J gene: TRBJ1-2; V gene: TRBV7-9; clone size: many; D gene: TRBD1; CDR3 DNA: TGTGCCAGCAGCCCCGGGACAGGGGGAAACTATGGCTACACCTTC; CDR3 protein: CASSPGTGGNYGYTF
CDR3 length: 13; J gene: TRBJ1-1; V gene: TRBV28; clone size: .; D gene: .; CDR3 DNA: TGTGCCAGCAGTTTTCCAGGGAACACTGAAGCTTTCTTT; CDR3 protein: CASSFPGNTEAFF
CDR3 length: 12; J gene: TRBJ2-7; V gene: TRBV7-2; clone size: many; D gene: .; CDR3 DNA: TGTGCCAGCAGCCCCCTCCCCTACGAGCAGTACTTC; CDR3 protein: CASSPLPYEQYF
CDR3 length: 17; J gene: TRBJ2-3; V gene: TRBV18; clone size: many; D gene: TRBD1; CDR3 DNA: TGTGCCAGCTCACCGGCACGCTGGACAGGGGATGGAGATACGCAGTATTTT; CDR3 protein: CASSPARWTGDGDTQYF
CDR3 length: 15; J gene: TRBJ2-7; V gene: TRBV18; clone size: many; D gene: TRBD2; CDR3 DNA: TGTGCCAGCTCACCCCCCGGGCTAGCGGCCTACGAGCAGTACTTC; CDR3 protein: CASSPPGLAAYEQYF